This entry describes one T cell receptor (beta chain). The antigen remains unidentified. The assay was immunoSEQ multiplex PCR, and TCRdb's table has in-frame clones only and misses some. The profile covers fewer than 200,000 clones, with more than 70% appearing a single time and roughly 27% taken by the ten largest. This sample is part of a study of T cell responses to AZD1222 COVID-19 vaccine. General observations from the study: Across the whole spike, CD4 TCRs peaked at regions 160-218 and 743-854. Seropositive status at baseline applied to only a handful of AZD1222 recipients. Variant regions that are unmutated are reportedly the target of nearly half of spike-specific TCRs.

Second-dose groups at about 4 or about 12 weeks were pooled. Germline V gives CDR1 DFQATT, CDR2 SNEGSKA (reference sequence). The CDR3 sequence is 15 residues long. The V and J ends lost 3 bases and 7 bases, in that order; junction bases with no gene match: 12. The receptor comes from an adult who received the AZD1222 COVID-19 vaccine. The V and J genes are TRBV20-1 and TRBJ2-7, with 10 bases matching TRBD2. The sequencing here drew on peripheral blood, taken 28 days after the second AZD1222 dose. For the CDR3, the DNA is TGCAGTGCTAGTCCCAGCGGGAGGGCCAGTAAAGAGCAGTACTTC. This encodes CSASPSGRASKEQYF.